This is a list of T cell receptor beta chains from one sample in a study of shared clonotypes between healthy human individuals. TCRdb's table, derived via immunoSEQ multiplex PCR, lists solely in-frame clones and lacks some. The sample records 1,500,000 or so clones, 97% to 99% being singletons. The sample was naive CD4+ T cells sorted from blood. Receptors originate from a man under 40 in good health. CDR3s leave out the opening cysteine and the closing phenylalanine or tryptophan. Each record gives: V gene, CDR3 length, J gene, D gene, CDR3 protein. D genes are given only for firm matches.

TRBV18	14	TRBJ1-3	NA	ASSPKTVGSGNTIY
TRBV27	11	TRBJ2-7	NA	ASSRGVTYEQY
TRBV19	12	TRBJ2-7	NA	ASSTTGRNYEQY
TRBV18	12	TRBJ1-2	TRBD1	ASSPGTVNYGYT
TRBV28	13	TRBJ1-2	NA	ASSLRDPKVYGYT
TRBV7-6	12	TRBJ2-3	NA	ASSLAEVPHAQY
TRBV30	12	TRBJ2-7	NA	AWKSTQSSYEQY
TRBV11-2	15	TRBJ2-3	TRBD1	ASSPFPGQGASDTQY
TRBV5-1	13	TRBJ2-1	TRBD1	ASSSGVAGGHEQF
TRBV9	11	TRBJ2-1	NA	ASSVVQDNEQF
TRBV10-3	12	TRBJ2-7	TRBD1	AIRSGTGSYEQY
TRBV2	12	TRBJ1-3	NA	ASSGEGAGNTIY
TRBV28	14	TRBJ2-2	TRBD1	ASILAGTGANGELF
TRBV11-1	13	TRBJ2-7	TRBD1	ASSRDRGRAYEQY
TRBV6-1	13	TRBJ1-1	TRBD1	ASSEGGTGYGEAF
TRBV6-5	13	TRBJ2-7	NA	ASSYSRSEEYEQY
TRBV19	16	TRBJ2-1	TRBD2	ASSPRFPTGGDYNEQF